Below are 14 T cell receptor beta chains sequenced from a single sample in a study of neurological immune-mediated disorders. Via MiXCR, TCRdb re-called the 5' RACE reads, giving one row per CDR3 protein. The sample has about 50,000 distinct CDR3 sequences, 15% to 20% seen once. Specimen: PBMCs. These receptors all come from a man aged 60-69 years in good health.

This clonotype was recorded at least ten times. CDR3 DNA sequence: TGCAGTGCTGCAAGGGGGACTAGCGGGAGGGCCGGCACAGATACGCAGTATTTT. Protein: CSAARGTSGRAGTDTQYF. V usage is TRBV20-1 and J usage is TRBJ2-3; 16 nucleotides match TRBD2. From germline, CDR1 is DFQATT and CDR2 SNEGSKA (reference sequence). The V gene end was trimmed by 5 bases and the J gene end by 1 base; junction bases not matched to a gene: 9. CDR3 length: 18 residues.

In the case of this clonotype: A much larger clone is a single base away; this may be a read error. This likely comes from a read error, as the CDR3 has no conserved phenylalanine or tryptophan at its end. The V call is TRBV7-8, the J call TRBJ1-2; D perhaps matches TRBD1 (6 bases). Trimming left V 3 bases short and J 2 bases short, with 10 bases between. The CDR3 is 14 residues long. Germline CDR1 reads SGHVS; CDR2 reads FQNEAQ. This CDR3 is CASSLEQGNYGYTI. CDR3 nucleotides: TGTGCCAGCAGCTTGGAGCAGGGGAACTATGGCTACACCATC.

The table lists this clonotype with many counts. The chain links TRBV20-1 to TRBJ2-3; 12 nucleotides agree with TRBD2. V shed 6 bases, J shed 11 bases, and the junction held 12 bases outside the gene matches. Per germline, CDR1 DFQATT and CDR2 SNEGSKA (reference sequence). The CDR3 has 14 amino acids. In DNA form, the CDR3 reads TGCAGTGCCGCGACTAGCGGGGGCCCGGGGATGCAGTATTTT. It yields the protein CSAATSGGPGMQYF.

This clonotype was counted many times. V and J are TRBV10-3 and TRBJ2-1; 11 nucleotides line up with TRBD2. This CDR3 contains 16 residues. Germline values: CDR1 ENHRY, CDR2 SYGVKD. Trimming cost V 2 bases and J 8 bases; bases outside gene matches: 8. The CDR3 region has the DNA TGTGCCATCAGTGAGACAACTAGCGGGAGTCTGGATGAGCAGTTCTTC. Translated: CAISETTSGSLDEQFF.

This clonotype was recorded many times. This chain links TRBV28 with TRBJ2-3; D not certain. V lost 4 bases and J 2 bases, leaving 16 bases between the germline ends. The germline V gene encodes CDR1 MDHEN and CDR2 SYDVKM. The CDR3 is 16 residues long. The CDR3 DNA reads TGTGCCAGCAGTTCCGAAGGTAGAAGGGTCACAGATACGCAGTATTTT. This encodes CASSSEGRRVTDTQYF. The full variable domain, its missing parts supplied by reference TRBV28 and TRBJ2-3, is DVKVTQSSRYLVKRTGEKVFLECVQDMDHENMFWYRQDPGLGLRLIYFSYDVKMKEKGDIPEGYSVSREKKERFSLILESASTNQTSMYLCASSSEGRRVTDTQYFGPGTRLTVL.

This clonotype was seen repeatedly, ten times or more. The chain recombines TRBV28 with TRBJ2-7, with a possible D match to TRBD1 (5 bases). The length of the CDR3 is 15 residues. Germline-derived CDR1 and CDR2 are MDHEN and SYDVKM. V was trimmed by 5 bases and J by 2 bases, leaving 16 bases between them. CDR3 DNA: TGTGCCAGCAGTAAGGACAATACCAGGACCTACGAGCAGTACTTC. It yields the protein CASSKDNTRTYEQYF.

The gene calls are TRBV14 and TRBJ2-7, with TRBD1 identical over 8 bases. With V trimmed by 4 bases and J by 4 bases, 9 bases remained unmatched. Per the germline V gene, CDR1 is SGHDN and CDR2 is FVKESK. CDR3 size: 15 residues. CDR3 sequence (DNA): TGTGCCAGCAGCCGAGGGACAGGACAAAGGTACGAGCAGTACTTC. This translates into CASSRGTGQRYEQYF.

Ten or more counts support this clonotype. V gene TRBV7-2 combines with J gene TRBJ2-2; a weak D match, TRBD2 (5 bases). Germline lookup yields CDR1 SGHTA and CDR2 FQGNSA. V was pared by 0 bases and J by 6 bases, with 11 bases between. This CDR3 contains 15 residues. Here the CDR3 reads CASSLAILAPGELFF. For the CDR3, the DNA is TGTGCCAGCAGCTTAGCCATCCTAGCCCCCGGGGAGCTGTTTTTT.

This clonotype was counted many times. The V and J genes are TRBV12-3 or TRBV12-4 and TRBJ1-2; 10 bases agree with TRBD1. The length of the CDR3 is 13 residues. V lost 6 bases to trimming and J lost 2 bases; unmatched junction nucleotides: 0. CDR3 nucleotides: TGTGCCAGCAGGGGACAGGGGAACTATGGCTACACCTTC. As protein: CASRGQGNYGYTF.

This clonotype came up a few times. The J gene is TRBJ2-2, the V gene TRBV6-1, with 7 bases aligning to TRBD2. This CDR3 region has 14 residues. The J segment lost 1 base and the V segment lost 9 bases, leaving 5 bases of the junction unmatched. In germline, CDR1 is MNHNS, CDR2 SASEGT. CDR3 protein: CARGEGGNTGELFF. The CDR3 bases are TGTGCCAGGGGGGAGGGCGGGAACACCGGGGAGCTGTTTTTT.

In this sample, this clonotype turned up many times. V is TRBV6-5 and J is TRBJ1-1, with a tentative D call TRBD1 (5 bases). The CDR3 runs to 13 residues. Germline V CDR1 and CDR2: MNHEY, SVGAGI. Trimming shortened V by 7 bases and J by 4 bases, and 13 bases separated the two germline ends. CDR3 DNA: TGTGCCAGCAAAAGGGCTGGGGGCACTGAAGCTTTCTTT. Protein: CASKRAGGTEAFF.

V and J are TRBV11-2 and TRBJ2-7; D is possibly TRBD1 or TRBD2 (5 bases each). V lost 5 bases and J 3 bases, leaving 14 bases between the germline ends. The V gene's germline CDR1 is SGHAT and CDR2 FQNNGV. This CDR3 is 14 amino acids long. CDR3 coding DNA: TGTGCCAGCAGCAAAAACCGGGACCTCTACGAGCAGTACTTC. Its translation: CASSKNRDLYEQYF.

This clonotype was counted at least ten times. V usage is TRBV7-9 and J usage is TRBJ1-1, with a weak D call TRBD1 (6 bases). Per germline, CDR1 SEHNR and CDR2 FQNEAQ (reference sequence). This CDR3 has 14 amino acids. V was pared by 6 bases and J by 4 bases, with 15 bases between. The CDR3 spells CASRWNTGSTEAFF. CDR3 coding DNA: TGTGCCAGCAGGTGGAACACAGGGTCCACTGAAGCTTTCTTT.

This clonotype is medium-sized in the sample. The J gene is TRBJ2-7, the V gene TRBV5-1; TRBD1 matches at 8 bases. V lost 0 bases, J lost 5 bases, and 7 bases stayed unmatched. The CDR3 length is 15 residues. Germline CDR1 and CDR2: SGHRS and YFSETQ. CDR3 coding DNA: TGCGCCAGCAGCTTGGCCGGGGACAGGACCAACGAGCAGTACTTC. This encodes CASSLAGDRTNEQYF.